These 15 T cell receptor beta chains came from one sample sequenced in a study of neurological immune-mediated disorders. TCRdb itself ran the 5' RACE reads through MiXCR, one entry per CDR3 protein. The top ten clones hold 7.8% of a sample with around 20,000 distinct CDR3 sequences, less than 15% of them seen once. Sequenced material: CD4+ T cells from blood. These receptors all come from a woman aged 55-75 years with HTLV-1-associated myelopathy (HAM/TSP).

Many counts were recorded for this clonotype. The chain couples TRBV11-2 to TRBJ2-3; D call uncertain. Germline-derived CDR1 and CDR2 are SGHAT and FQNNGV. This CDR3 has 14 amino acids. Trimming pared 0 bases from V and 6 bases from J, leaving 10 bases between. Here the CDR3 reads CASSLEESWDTQYF. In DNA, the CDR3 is TGTGCCAGCAGCTTAGAGGAATCTTGGGATACGCAGTATTTT.

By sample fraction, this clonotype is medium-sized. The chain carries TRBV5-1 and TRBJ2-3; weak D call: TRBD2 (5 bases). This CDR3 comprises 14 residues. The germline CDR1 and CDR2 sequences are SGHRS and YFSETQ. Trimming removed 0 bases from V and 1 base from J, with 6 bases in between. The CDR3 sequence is CASSLGGGTDTQYF. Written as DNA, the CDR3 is TGCGCCAGCAGCTTGGGGGGAGGCACAGATACGCAGTATTTT.

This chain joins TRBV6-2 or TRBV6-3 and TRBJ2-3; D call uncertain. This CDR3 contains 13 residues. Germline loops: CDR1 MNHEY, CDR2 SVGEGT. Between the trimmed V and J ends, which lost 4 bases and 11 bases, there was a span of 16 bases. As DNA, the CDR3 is TGTGCCAGCAGTTGGTACCTGGGTCATATGCAGTATTTT. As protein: CASSWYLGHMQYF.

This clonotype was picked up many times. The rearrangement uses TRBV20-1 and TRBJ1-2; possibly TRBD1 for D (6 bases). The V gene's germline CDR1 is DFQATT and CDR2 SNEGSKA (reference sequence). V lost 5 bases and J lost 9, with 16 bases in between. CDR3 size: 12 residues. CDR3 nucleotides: TGCAGTGCTGACCCTGACAGGTTCAGCTACACCTTC. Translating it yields CSADPDRFSYTF.

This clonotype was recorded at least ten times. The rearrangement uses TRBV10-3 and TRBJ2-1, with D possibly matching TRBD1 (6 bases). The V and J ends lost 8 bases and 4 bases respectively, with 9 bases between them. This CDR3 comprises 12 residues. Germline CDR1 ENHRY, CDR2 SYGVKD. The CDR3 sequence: CAIGQNYNEQFF. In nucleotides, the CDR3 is TGTGCCATCGGACAGAATTACAATGAGCAGTTCTTC.

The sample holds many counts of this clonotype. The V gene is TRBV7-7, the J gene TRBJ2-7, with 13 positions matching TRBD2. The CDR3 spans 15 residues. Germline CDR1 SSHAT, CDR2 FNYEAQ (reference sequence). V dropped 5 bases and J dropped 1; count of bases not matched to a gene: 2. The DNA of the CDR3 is TGTGCCAGCAGCCGGGGACTAGCGGGATCCTACGAGCAGTACTTC. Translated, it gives CASSRGLAGSYEQYF.

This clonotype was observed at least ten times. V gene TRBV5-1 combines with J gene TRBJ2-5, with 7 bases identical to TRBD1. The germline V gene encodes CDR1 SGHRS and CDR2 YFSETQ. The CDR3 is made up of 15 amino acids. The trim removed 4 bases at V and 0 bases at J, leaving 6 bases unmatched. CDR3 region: CASSASTGYQETQYF. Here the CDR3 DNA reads TGCGCCAGCAGCGCATCGACAGGGTACCAAGAGACCCAGTACTTC.

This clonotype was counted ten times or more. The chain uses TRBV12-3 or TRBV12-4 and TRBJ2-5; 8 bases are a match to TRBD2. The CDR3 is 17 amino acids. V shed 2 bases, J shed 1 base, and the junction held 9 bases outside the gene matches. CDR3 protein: CASSLSWLAGPQETQYF. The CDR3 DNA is TGTGCCAGCAGTTTAAGCTGGCTAGCGGGCCCCCAAGAGACCCAGTACTTC.

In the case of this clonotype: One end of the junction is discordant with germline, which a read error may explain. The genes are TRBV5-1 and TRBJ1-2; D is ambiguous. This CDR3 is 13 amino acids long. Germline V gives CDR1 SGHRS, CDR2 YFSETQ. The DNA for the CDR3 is TGTGCCAGCAGCTTGGACGGGTTCTATGTCTACACCTTC. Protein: CASSLDGFYVYTF.

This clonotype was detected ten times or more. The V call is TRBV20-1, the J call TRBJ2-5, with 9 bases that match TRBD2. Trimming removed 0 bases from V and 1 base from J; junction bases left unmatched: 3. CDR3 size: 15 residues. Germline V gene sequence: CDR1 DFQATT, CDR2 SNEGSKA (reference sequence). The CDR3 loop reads CSARDAGGVQETQYF. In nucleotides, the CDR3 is TGCAGTGCTAGAGATGCGGGAGGGGTCCAAGAGACCCAGTACTTC.

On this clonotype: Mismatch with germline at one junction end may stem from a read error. The DNA of the CDR3 is TGCAGTGCCCGCTGGACTAGCTTAGACACCGTGGAGCTGTTTTTT. Translation: CSARWTSLDTVELFF. The chain employs TRBV20-1 and TRBJ2-2; 8 bases align to TRBD2. Germline values: CDR1 DFQATT, CDR2 SNEGSKA (reference sequence). This CDR3 is built from 15 residues.

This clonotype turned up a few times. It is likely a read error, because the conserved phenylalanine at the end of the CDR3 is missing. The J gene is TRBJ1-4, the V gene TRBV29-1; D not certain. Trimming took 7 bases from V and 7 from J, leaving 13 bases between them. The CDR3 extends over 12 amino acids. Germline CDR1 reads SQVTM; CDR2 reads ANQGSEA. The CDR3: CSGTQVGEKLFI. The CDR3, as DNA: TGCAGCGGAACTCAGGTGGGTGAAAAACTGTTTATT.

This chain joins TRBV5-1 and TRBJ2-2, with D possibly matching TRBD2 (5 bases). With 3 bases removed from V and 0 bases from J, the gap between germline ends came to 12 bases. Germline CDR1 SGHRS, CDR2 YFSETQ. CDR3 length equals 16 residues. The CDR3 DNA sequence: TGCGCCAGCAGCTGGCGGGTCTTTTCGAACACCGGGGAGCTGTTTTTT. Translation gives CASSWRVFSNTGELFF.

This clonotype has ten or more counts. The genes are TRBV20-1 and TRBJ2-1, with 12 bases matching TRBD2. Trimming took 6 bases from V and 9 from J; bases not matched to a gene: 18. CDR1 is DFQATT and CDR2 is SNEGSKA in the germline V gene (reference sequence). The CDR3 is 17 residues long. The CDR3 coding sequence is TGCAGTGCGAAGAAGGCTAGCGGGAGGGCCCTAGTCAGTGAGCAGTTCTTC. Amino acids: CSAKKASGRALVSEQFF.

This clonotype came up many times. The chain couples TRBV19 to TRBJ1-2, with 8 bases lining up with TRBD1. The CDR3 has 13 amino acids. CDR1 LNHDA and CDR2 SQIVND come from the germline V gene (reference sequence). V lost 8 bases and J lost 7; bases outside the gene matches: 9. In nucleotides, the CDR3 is TGTGCCAGTTCCCGACAGGGGACGGGTGGCTACACCTTC. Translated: CASSRQGTGGYTF.